This T cell receptor beta chain was obtained from a study of blood T cell repertoires in COVID-19. Original analysis: Amplifying reference gene primers gave estimates of nucleated cell counts. TCRdb's copy holds only in-frame clones and misses some; the assay was immunoSEQ multiplex PCR. D and trimming come from the DNA, and the V and J calls and clone size come from that table. The sample has 15,000 or so clones, approximately 90% seen once. The clonotype comes from a human donor in a cohort sampled during active COVID-19. Source material: peripheral blood.

Here the CDR3 DNA reads TGTGCCACTGGGACAGGCAGTCCCTATGGCTACACCTTC. It encodes CATGTGSPYGYTF. The chain uses TRBV27 and TRBJ1-2, with 8 nucleotides matching TRBD1. The CDR3 consists of 13 residues. After removal of 10 bases from V and 4 bases from J, the junction contained 8 bases not matched to a gene. Germline V gene sequence: CDR1 MNHEY, CDR2 SMNVEV (reference sequence).